The sequence of this T cell receptor beta chain was determined in a study of T-cell memory formation after mild COVID-19 (dated by TCRdb to the early 2020s). The study in broad terms: TCR sequence clusters from the two donors were largely donor specific. T-cell clones expanding and contracting after mild COVID-19 in two donors were tracked by longitudinal TCRalpha and TCRbeta repertoire sequencing. Two young, previously healthy adult volunteers, one female and one male, were included in the cohort.

Sequencing was performed on an Illumina NovaSeq 6000. Using 5'RACE with constant-segment primers, TCRalpha and TCRbeta cDNA libraries were constructed, with sample barcodes and unique molecular identifiers added in the process. Trizol reagent was used to extract RNA from every sample. Library amplification was performed in two PCR steps, and a second sample barcode and Illumina TruSeq adapters were introduced in the second step. Libraries were sequenced on an Illumina NovaSeq with 2 x 150 bp paired-end reads. The authors' analysis ran thus. The reads were demultiplexed and collapsed into UMI-guided consensus sequences using migec v1.2.7. Using mixcr v2.1.11, UMI consensuses were aligned to TRA and TRB V and J templates and then assembled into clonotypes. A clonotype was counted as expanded or contracted only when both edgeR and NoisET called the clonotype significant, with the noise models trained on biological replicates. For edgeR calls, the thresholds were a false discovery rate-adjusted p below 0.01 and a log2 fold-change of 1. As an exploratory analysis of dynamics, PCA with hierarchical clustering was applied to max-normalized trajectories of the 1000 most abundant clonotypes. Each responding clone was given a CD4 or CD8 phenotype based on the CD4+ and CD8+ repertoires, which had been sequenced separately. TCRdb reprocessed the public reads (quality trimming at Q25 with fastp, clone calling with MiXCR) and kept in-frame beta chains. Each entry is one CDR3 protein sequence, shown with its most common DNA and genes. Clone size and V and J calls follow TCRdb, not the original study. The sample table holds hundreds of thousands of distinct CDR3 sequences, of which roughly an eighth were seen once. The ten largest clones add up to over 20% of the sample.

The CDR3, cysteine through phenylalanine, is 14 amino acids long. Only CDR3 DNA remains: 42 bases, in frame from the first base. PBMCs were isolated by Ficoll-Paque density gradient centrifugation. Points the paper makes about the study in general: Contracting CD4+ clones were located mainly in the CM and EM memory subsets, whereas CD8+ clones were found to be enriched in EMRA. The study included only a couple of mild cases, and larger cohorts that include severe cases with pre-infection samples were judged to be necessary. SARS-CoV-2 specificity of the second-wave clones peaking on day 37 was not confirmed. Some responding clones were found in pre-infection memory, which suggests that pre-existing cross-reactive memory T cells took part in the SARS-CoV-2 response. Clones contracting from day 15 to 85 had balanced CD4/CD8 phenotypes, while a second wave expanding from day 15 to 37 was biased towards CD4+.

For this clonotype: No antigen is known for it. No much larger clone is present one base from it, and per-base qualities are unavailable.

This TCR was recovered from a man between 18 and 29 years old who had mild COVID-19 (a few samples of this study predate the infection). The sample titles of this study are shuffled in the database, so cell type and time point are left out; the donor was told from shared clones. This chain is built from TRBV21-1 and TRBJ1-1; TRBD1 was called by the table and not checked on the DNA. TRBV21-1 is a pseudogene segment. The material sequenced was PBMCs or a T cell subset sorted from them (not recorded which). The DNA reads as follows: TGTGCCAGCACCAGGTACCAGGGACACACTGAAGCTTTCTTT. It translates as CASTRYQGHTEAFF.